The clone carrying this TCR beta chain appeared a few times. No antigen is known for it. The sample comes from a study of T cells after yellow fever vaccination. Study-level information: SMART-Seq v4 Ultra Low Input prepared the low-cell-number fractions.

Notes on the study in general: The secondary response peaked faster, at day 5 versus 15, but was weaker. Relatively few clonotypes were ones that appeared in both CD4 and CD8 compartments. Reappearing after the booster were most of the clones from primary vaccination (roughly 95% CD4, approximately 89% CD8).

TCRdb reanalysed the 5' RACE reads using MiXCR and keeps one entry per CDR3 protein. In the table there are approximately 600,000 distinct CDR3 sequences, roughly an eighth of which are singletons. Germline assignment: CDR1 SGHTA and CDR2 FQGNSA. The CDR3 length is 13 residues. Trimming removed 1 base at V and 3 bases at J, with 7 bases between. The gene calls are TRBV7-2 and TRBJ2-7; D remains unclear. Here the sequenced sample was PBMCs, taken on the day of the yellow fever booster vaccination. This receptor was identified in a man younger than 45 who received the YFV17D yellow fever vaccine. For the CDR3, the DNA is TGTGCCAGCAGCTTAGTTATGGACTACGAGCAGTACTTC. It yields the protein CASSLVMDYEQYF.